The 23 T cell receptor beta chains reported below all come from one sample, sequenced in a study of T cells after yellow fever vaccination. Using its own MiXCR run on the 5' RACE reads, TCRdb lists one record per CDR3 protein. The data show some 160,000 distinct CDR3 sequences, approximately 10% seen once. Sequencing was performed on CD8+ T cells sorted from PBMCs, taken 45 days after the yellow fever booster vaccination. The source is a man aged 18 to 29 who received the YFV17D yellow fever vaccine.

This clonotype has only a few counts. The gene calls are TRBV7-9 and TRBJ2-2, with D possibly being TRBD2 (6 bases). Trimming cost V 3 bases and J 8 bases, with 16 bases left between them. CDR1 and CDR2 from the germline V gene are SEHNR and FQNEAQ (reference sequence). The CDR3 has 15 amino acids. This chain's CDR3 is CASSFLLALAGELFF. DNA for the CDR3: TGTGCCAGCAGCTTCCTTCTAGCGCTGGCGGGGGAGCTGTTTTTT.

This clonotype has a handful of counts. The CDR3 is CATSDPTGHFTGELFF. CDR3 DNA: TGTGCCACCAGTGATCCTACGGGCCATTTCACCGGGGAGCTGTTTTTT. The rearrangement joins TRBV24-1 to TRBJ2-2; the D is unclear. Germline-derived CDR1 and CDR2 are KGHDR and SFDVKD. This CDR3 is 16 amino acids long. The germline V and J ends were trimmed by 3 bases and 4 bases, with 14 bases remaining between them.

The chain has TRBV6-6 and TRBJ2-7; 10 bases align to TRBD1. The V segment lost 2 bases and the J segment 2 bases; nucleotides outside the gene matches: 3. The germline V gene encodes CDR1 MNHNY and CDR2 SVGAGI (reference sequence). CDR3 size: 15 residues. This chain's CDR3 is CASSYGTGVTYEQYF. The CDR3 nucleotides are TGTGCCAGCAGTTACGGGACAGGGGTAACCTACGAGCAGTACTTC.

The rearrangement joins TRBV4-3 to TRBJ1-4, with 9 bases fitting TRBD1. The V segment lost 2 bases and the J segment 10 bases; nucleotides outside the gene matches: 8. This CDR3 has 15 residues. Germline assignment: CDR1 LGHNA and CDR2 YSLEER. The CDR3 protein is CASSQLGTGSVKLFF. CDR3 nucleotide sequence: TGCGCCAGCAGCCAACTCGGGACAGGGTCTGTAAAACTGTTTTTT.

V usage is TRBV27 and J usage is TRBJ2-7; D uncertain. The CDR3 sequence is 12 residues long. V was clipped by 3 bases and J by 6 bases, with 9 bases between them. In germline, CDR1 is MNHEY, CDR2 SMNVEV (reference sequence). CDR3 amino acids: CASSLSGSEQYF. The CDR3 DNA is TGTGCCAGCAGTTTGTCAGGCTCCGAGCAGTACTTC.

At least ten counts were recorded for this clonotype. The DNA for the CDR3 is TGTGCCAGCAGCTTACCCGGGGAGCTGTTTTTT. It codes for CASSLPGELFF. This rearrangement joins TRBV7-2 to TRBJ2-2; D ambiguous. The CDR3 has 11 residues. CDR1 is SGHTA and CDR2 is FQGNSA in the germline V gene. V shed 2 bases and J shed 6 bases, with 1 base lying between them.

This clonotype was observed many times. The genes are TRBV5-6 and TRBJ1-2, with D possibly matching TRBD1 (5 bases). This CDR3 has 13 residues. Trimming stripped 3 bases from V and 5 bases from J, with 11 bases between. Looked up from germline, CDR1 is SGHDT and CDR2 is YYEEEE. The CDR3 DNA reads as TGTGCCAGCAGCTGGGGCAGTTCTTATGGCTACACCTTC. Translated: CASSWGSSYGYTF.

This clonotype showed up just a few times. CDR3 sequence: CASSFITGLYTGELFF. The CDR3 DNA reads as TGTGCCAGCAGCTTCATAACAGGGCTTTACACCGGGGAGCTGTTTTTT. The rearrangement uses TRBV7-2 and TRBJ2-2; D is perhaps TRBD1 (6 bases). V lost 3 bases to trimming and J lost 3 bases, with 14 bases between them. Per germline, CDR1 SGHTA and CDR2 FQGNSA. The length of the CDR3 is 16 residues.

This clonotype was seen many times. J is TRBJ2-1 and V is TRBV7-9; TRBD1 matches 8 bases. V lost 5 bases and J lost 2; bases outside the gene matches: 8. The CDR3 extends over 16 amino acids. Germline V gives CDR1 SEHNR, CDR2 FQNEAQ (reference sequence). The CDR3 DNA is TGTGCCAGCAGCCTCGGAAGGACAGGGCCCTACAATGAGCAGTTCTTC. Translation gives CASSLGRTGPYNEQFF.

This clonotype was recorded at least ten times. The rearrangement links TRBV6-2 or TRBV6-3 to TRBJ2-1, with TRBD2 matching over 8 bases. This CDR3 spans 15 amino acids. Losses at the gene ends were 2 bases for V and 8 bases for J; bases not matched to a gene: 8. The germline CDR1 and CDR2 sequences are MNHEY and SVGEGT. Here the CDR3 DNA reads TGTGCCAGCAGTTACAGGAGTAGCGGGGCCTATGAGCAGTTCTTC. It specifies CASSYRSSGAYEQFF.

This clonotype was observed a few times. The chain uses TRBV7-9 and TRBJ2-7; D may correspond to TRBD1 or TRBD2 (6 bases each). Germline V gives CDR1 SEHNR, CDR2 FQNEAQ (reference sequence). The CDR3 consists of 15 residues. V was trimmed by 5 bases and J by 0 bases, leaving 14 bases between them. CDR3 loop: CASSLGGWTSYEQYF. The CDR3, as DNA: TGTGCCAGCAGCCTGGGGGGCTGGACCTCCTACGAGCAGTACTTC.

This clonotype was observed many times. The chain employs TRBV6-4 and TRBJ2-3; TRBD1 matches at 9 bases. The CDR3 length is 15 residues. The V and J ends lost 6 bases and 3 bases, in that order; junction bases with no gene match: 7. The germline gives CDR1 MRHNA, CDR2 SNTAGT. This chain's CDR3 is CASRAQGAMTDTQYF. CDR3 DNA sequence: TGTGCCAGCAGGGCACAGGGGGCGATGACAGATACGCAGTATTTT.

This clonotype was picked up many times. This chain connects TRBV11-2 to TRBJ2-7; D remains unclear. V was cut by 0 bases and J by 0 bases, with 9 bases left in between. CDR1 SGHAT and CDR2 FQNNGV come from the germline V gene. CDR3 length: 15 residues. This CDR3 reads CASSLEAQFSYEQYF. The CDR3 DNA reads TGTGCCAGCAGCTTAGAGGCCCAGTTCTCCTACGAGCAGTACTTC.

The V and J genes are TRBV29-1 and TRBJ1-2; D might be TRBD1 (5 bases). In germline, CDR1 is SQVTM, CDR2 ANQGSEA. V lost 6 bases to trimming and J lost 0 bases, with 11 bases between them. The CDR3 totals 13 residues. CDR3 loop: CSVGGGANYGYTF. The DNA for the CDR3 is TGCAGCGTCGGGGGGGGAGCTAACTATGGCTACACCTTC.

This clonotype has a handful of counts. The CDR3 nucleotides are TGTGCCAGCAGCTTCGTCGGCTCACCCCTCCACTTT. This gives the protein CASSFVGSPLHF. The chain links TRBV7-6 to TRBJ1-6; D is ambiguous. Trimming removed 3 bases from V and 10 bases from J, with 7 bases in between. CDR3 length: 12 amino acids. The germline gives CDR1 SGHVS, CDR2 FNYEAQ.

The chain recombines TRBV2 with TRBJ1-2, with 7 positions matching TRBD1. V shed 8 bases and J 5 bases; nucleotides not matched to a gene: 11. The CDR3 runs to 14 residues. Germline CDR1 is SNHLY and CDR2 is FYNNEI. CDR3 loop: CASGARDSWYGYTF. The CDR3 DNA is TGTGCCAGCGGGGCACGGGACAGCTGGTATGGCTACACCTTC.

In this sample, this clonotype turned up a few times. The chain combines TRBV3-1 with TRBJ2-1; 9 bases match TRBD2. This CDR3 is built from 17 residues. After removal of 0 bases from V and 3 bases from J, the junction contained 6 bases not matched to a gene. From germline, CDR1 is LGHDT and CDR2 YNNKEL (reference sequence). The CDR3 loop is CASSQDGTSGFYNEQFF. The CDR3 DNA follows: TGTGCCAGCAGCCAAGATGGTACTAGCGGGTTCTACAATGAGCAGTTCTTC.

V is TRBV12-3 or TRBV12-4 and J is TRBJ1-2, with 7 nucleotides matching TRBD1. The CDR3 is 14 residues long. V lost 5 bases, J lost 6 bases, and 9 bases stayed unmatched. The CDR3 region is CASSPSGGGNGYTF. Written as DNA, the CDR3 is TGTGCCAGCAGTCCCTCAGGGGGTGGGAATGGCTACACCTTC.

This clonotype was seen a handful of times. The rearrangement joins TRBV6-2 or TRBV6-3 to TRBJ2-2; 9 nucleotides line up with TRBD1. The CDR3 runs 18 residues. The germline V gene encodes CDR1 MNHEY and CDR2 SVGEGT. V was pared by 4 bases and J by 6 bases, with 15 bases of the junction left unmatched. The DNA of the CDR3 is TGTGCCAGCAGTTGGGACAGGGTGAAGCAGGTTAAGGCCGGGGAGCTGTTTTTT. Translating it yields CASSWDRVKQVKAGELFF.

This clonotype turned up a few times. This rearrangement joins TRBV5-1 to TRBJ2-1; 9 nucleotides line up with TRBD1. CDR3 length: 15 amino acids. Germline-derived CDR1 and CDR2 are SGHRS and YFSETQ. V trimming: 3 bases; J trimming: 6 bases; junction bases outside the gene matches: 7. In DNA form, the CDR3 reads TGCGCCAGCAGCTCTTACAGGGGGCTGGGCAATGAGCAGTTCTTC. This translates into CASSSYRGLGNEQFF.

The sample holds many counts of this clonotype. The rearrangement uses TRBV14 and TRBJ2-7; D is unresolved. The length of the CDR3 is 12 residues. V was clipped by 8 bases and J by 6 bases, with 14 bases between them. The germline CDR1 and CDR2 sequences are SGHDN and FVKESK. For the CDR3, the DNA is TGTGCCAGCGTTATGTCTGCACTCGAGCAGTACGTC. As protein: CASVMSALEQYV.

This clonotype was counted a few times. V gene TRBV29-1 combines with J gene TRBJ2-2; D is unresolved. Between the trimmed V and J ends, which lost 0 bases and 5 bases, there was a span of 13 bases. The V gene's germline CDR1 is SQVTM and CDR2 ANQGSEA. This CDR3 has 15 residues. CDR3 sequence reads: CSVEDLGTLTGELFF. The CDR3 DNA reads as TGCAGCGTTGAAGATCTAGGAACCCTTACCGGGGAGCTGTTTTTT.

This chain joins TRBV20-1 and TRBJ2-7; no firm D call. Per germline, CDR1 DFQATT and CDR2 SNEGSKA (reference sequence). Between the trimmed V and J ends, which lost 3 bases and 4 bases, there was a span of 7 bases. The length of the CDR3 is 11 residues. The DNA for the CDR3 is TGCAGTGCTAGCTACGGGTACGAGCAGTACGTC. Protein product: CSASYGYEQYV.